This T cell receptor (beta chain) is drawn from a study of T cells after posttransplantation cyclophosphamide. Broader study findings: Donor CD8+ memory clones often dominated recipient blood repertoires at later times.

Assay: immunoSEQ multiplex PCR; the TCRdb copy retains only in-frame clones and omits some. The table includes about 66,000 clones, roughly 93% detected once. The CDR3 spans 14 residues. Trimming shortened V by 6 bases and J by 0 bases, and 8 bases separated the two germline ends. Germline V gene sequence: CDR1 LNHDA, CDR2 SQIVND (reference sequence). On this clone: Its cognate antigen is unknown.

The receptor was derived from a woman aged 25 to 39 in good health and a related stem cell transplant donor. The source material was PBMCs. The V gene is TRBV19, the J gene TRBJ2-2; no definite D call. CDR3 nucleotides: TGTGCCAGTAGCCGATACACGAACACCGGGGAGCTGTTTTTT. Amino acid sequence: CASSRYTNTGELFF.